This T cell receptor (beta chain) came from a study of Ad26.COV2.S vaccination and SARS-CoV-2 variants. Study-wide findings and caveats: Among vaccine recipients, spike-specific TCR breadth exceeded that of placebo recipients.

Treatment in this sample: some 19 received Ad26.COV2.S at low or high dose, single or two shots; roughly 5 received placebo; per-sample allocation not given. Specimen acquisition occurred on day 63 following the initial vaccine or placebo injection. This vaccine is an Ad26 vector that expresses the Wuhan-strain SARS-CoV-2 spike. The assay was immunoSEQ multiplex PCR, and TCRdb's table has in-frame clones only and misses some. The table includes around 270,000 clones, around nine tenths detected once. Deletions cut 5 bases from V and 3 bases from J, with 13 bases between. The CDR3 is made up of 14 amino acids. Germline loops: CDR1 LGHDT, CDR2 YNNKEL (reference sequence). On this clone itself: The antigen remains undetermined.

The J gene is TRBJ1-1, the V gene TRBV3-1 (or the pseudogene TRBV3-2), with D possibly matching TRBD1 (6 bases). Material: peripheral blood, obtained in a trial of Ad26.COV2.S vaccine versus placebo. This TCR derives from a person between 18 and 65 years old who received the Ad26.COV2.S COVID-19 vaccine or a placebo. DNA for the CDR3: TGTGCCAGCAGCGGGCGGAGGGGGTACACTGAAGCTTTCTTT. Its translation: CASSGRRGYTEAFF.